The following is a T cell receptor (beta chain) sequence with its context. Authors' analysis steps: Reference gene primer amplification in the assay estimated nucleated cell counts. Produced via immunoSEQ multiplex PCR; TCRdb's table is partial and in-frame only. Clonal size and the V and J genes are those of that table, whereas D and trimming came from the DNA. This table has about 85,000 clones, 90% appearing once. Germline lookup yields CDR1 SGHRS and CDR2 YFSETQ. The length of the CDR3 is 16 residues. V shed 2 bases and J 0 bases; nucleotides not matched to a gene: 2. This entry belongs to a study of blood T cell repertoires in COVID-19. Looking at the study overall: Samples taken during acute and convalescent COVID-19 were collected in the United States, Italy and Spain.

The V gene is TRBV5-1, the J gene TRBJ1-1, with 12 bases matching TRBD1. The sequence was collected from a woman of 80 years or more with active or convalescent COVID-19. The sample was peripheral blood. This CDR3 reads CASSFGTGGLNTEAFF. CDR3 nucleotides: TGCGCCAGCAGCTTTGGGACAGGGGGCTTGAACACTGAAGCTTTCTTT. Combining the CDR3 with reference TRBV5-1 and TRBJ1-1 gives the whole variable domain KAGVTQTPRYLIKTRGQQVTLSCSPISGHRSVSWYQQTPGQGLQFLFEYFSETQRNKGNFPGRFSGRQFSNSRSEMNVSTLELGDSALYLCASSFGTGGLNTEAFFGQGTRLTVV.